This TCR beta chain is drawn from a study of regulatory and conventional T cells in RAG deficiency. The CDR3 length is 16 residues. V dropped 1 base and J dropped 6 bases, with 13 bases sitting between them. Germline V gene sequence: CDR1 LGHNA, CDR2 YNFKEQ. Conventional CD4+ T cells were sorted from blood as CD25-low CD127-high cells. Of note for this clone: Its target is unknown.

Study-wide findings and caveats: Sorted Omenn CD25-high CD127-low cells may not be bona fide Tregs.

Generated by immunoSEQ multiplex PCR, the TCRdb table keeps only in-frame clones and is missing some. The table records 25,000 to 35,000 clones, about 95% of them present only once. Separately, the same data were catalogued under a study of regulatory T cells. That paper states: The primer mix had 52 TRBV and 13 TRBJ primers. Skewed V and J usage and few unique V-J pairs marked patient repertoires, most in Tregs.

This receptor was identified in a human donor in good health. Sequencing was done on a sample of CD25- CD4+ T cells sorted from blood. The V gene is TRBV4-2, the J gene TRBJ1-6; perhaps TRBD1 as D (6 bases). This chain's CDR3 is CASSQVTRGGNSPLHF. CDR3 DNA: TGTGCCAGCAGCCAAGTCACCAGGGGCGGTAATTCACCCCTCCACTTT.